This TCR beta chain was observed in a study of OX40 agonist ivuxolimab in advanced cancers. About the study: The group had a mean age of around 60 years, ranged from about 20 to 79, and was 80% to 90% male. Antecedent anti-PD-1, anti-PD-L1 or anti-CTLA-4 therapy was permissible, with 40% having received some.

Sequencing was performed with immunoSEQ multiplex PCR; in TCRdb, only in-frame clones are kept and a portion is missing. The profile shows some 110,000 clones, about nine tenths of them singletons. In the case of this clone: What it binds is not known.

V was shortened by 4 bases and J by 4 bases, with 13 bases between the two germline ends. This CDR3 has 14 amino acids. Germline V gene lookup returns CDR1 SNHLY and CDR2 FYNNEI. Broader study findings: Several nonresponders also turned out to have low normalized T-cell clonal expansion.

This material consisted of CD4+ or CD8+ T cells sorted from blood, taken in a trial of the OX40 agonist ivuxolimab. The chain is built from TRBV2 and TRBJ1-2; D is perhaps TRBD1 (5 bases). This receptor was identified in an adult with an advanced solid tumor such as melanoma, head and neck, liver or kidney cancer. The CDR3 sequence: CASSVRTIGYGYTF. CDR3 sequence (DNA): TGTGCCAGCAGTGTTAGGACAATTGGCTATGGCTACACCTTC.